This is a list of T cell receptor beta chains from one sample in a study of T cell responses to AZD1222 COVID-19 vaccine. Profiled with immunoSEQ multiplex PCR; TCRdb holds only in-frame clones, not every one. The data hold roughly 190,000 clones, with approximately 92% observed a single time. The specimen comprised peripheral blood, sampled on day 0 of AZD1222 vaccination. The origin of the receptors is an adult in good health. Both conserved end residues are part of each CDR3. The D gene is left open where the match is weak. The size of a clone is reported for some rows only, either as once, few or many, or as a class for expanded clones.

J	D	V	size	length	CDR3	DNA
TRBJ2-5	.	TRBV18	.	13	CASSPIGPETQYF	TGTGCCAGCTCACCAATAGGCCCAGAGACCCAGTACTTC
TRBJ1-5	.	TRBV10-3	once	14	CAISETESNQPQHF	TGTGCCATCAGTGAAACGGAGAGCAATCAGCCCCAGCATTTT
TRBJ1-6	.	TRBV6-5	once	14	CASSYWGDRSPLHF	TGTGCCAGCAGTTACTGGGGAGATCGATCACCCCTCCACTTT
TRBJ1-1	.	TRBV10-3	.	12	CAPKGMRTEAFF	TGTGCCCCAAAGGGGATGCGGACTGAAGCTTTCTTT
TRBJ2-4	.	TRBV5-1	.	15	CASSLRGEAKNIQYF	TGCGCCAGCAGCTTGCGCGGGGAGGCCAAAAACATTCAGTACTTC
TRBJ1-1	TRBD1	TRBV3-1/TRBV3-2	.	14	CASSLRQGGTEAFF	TGTGCCAGCAGCCTCAGACAGGGAGGTACTGAAGCTTTCTTT
TRBJ2-3	TRBD1	TRBV5-1	.	14	CASSPGQDTDTQYF	TGCGCCAGCAGCCCGGGACAGGACACAGATACGCAGTATTTT
TRBJ1-5	TRBD1	TRBV19	once	15	CASSGPTGGYQPQHF	TGTGCCAGTAGTGGTCCAACAGGGGGATATCAGCCCCAGCATTTT
TRBJ2-1	.	TRBV18	.	15	CASSPRRDSYNEQFF	TGTGCCAGCTCACCACGGAGGGACTCCTACAATGAGCAGTTCTTC
TRBJ2-7	.	TRBV5-5	.	13	CASSFYSSYEQYF	TGTGCCAGCAGCTTCTACAGCTCCTACGAGCAGTACTTC
TRBJ1-1	TRBD1	TRBV7-2	.	14	CASSLGQENTEAFF	TGTGCCAGCAGCTTGGGACAGGAGAACACTGAAGCTTTCTTT
TRBJ2-4	TRBD1	TRBV30	once	15	CAWSFSGGPLNIQYF	TGTGCCTGGAGTTTTTCAGGGGGCCCGCTGAACATTCAGTACTTC
TRBJ1-1	TRBD1	TRBV2	few	12	CASRQDRSEAFF	TGTGCCAGCAGGCAGGACAGGTCTGAAGCTTTCTTT
TRBJ1-1	.	TRBV7-9	once	14	CASSLLGHGGGAFF	TGTGCCAGCAGCTTACTGGGGCATGGCGGAGGAGCTTTCTTT
TRBJ2-7	TRBD1	TRBV15	once	16	CATSRADRVSLHEQYF	TGTGCCACCAGCAGGGCGGACAGGGTGAGCCTCCACGAGCAGTACTTC
TRBJ1-1	.	TRBV6-5	.	12	CASKFGNTEAFF	TGTGCCAGCAAGTTTGGGAACACTGAAGCTTTCTTT
TRBJ2-7	.	TRBV4-1	.	15	CASSQYGGGADEQYF	TGCGCCAGCAGCCAATACGGAGGGGGGGCAGACGAGCAGTACTTC
TRBJ1-6	.	TRBV21-1	.	17	CASSPRWIWTDNSPLHF	TGTGCCAGCAGCCCAAGATGGATATGGACAGATAATTCACCCCTCCACTTT
TRBJ2-4	.	TRBV29-1	.	14	CSAGSLLAKNIQYF	TGCAGCGCTGGGAGTCTTCTAGCCAAAAACATTCAGTACTTC
TRBJ1-1	.	TRBV7-9	.	11	CASSSQGRAFF	TGTGCCAGCAGCTCACAGGGTAGGGCTTTCTTT
TRBJ1-1	.	TRBV2	.	14	CASSAGWGGTEAFF	TGTGCCAGCAGTGCGGGATGGGGGGGCACTGAAGCTTTCTTT
TRBJ1-2	.	TRBV2	.	12	CASHQAVYGYTF	TGTGCCAGCCACCAAGCGGTCTATGGCTACACCTTC
TRBJ2-5	.	TRBV19	.	16	CASSRTESIPGGTQYF	TGTGCCAGTAGTAGGACGGAGTCTATACCCGGTGGGACCCAGTACTTC
TRBJ1-5	.	TRBV1	.	14	CTSSQGERNQPQHF	TGCACCAGCAGCCAAGGAGAGAGAAATCAGCCCCAGCATTTT
TRBJ1-3	TRBD1	TRBV29-1	.	14	CSVQTTGAGNTIYF	TGCAGCGTCCAGACCACAGGGGCTGGAAACACCATATATTTT
TRBJ2-1	TRBD2	TRBV5-4	.	16	CASSGWTSGGYNEQFF	TGTGCCAGCAGCGGGTGGACTAGCGGGGGGTATAATGAGCAGTTCTTC
TRBJ1-4	.	TRBV19	.	15	CASSNRVGIWEKLFF	TGTGCCAGTAGTAACCGGGTGGGGATTTGGGAAAAACTGTTTTTT
TRBJ2-3	.	TRBV5-1	once	14	CASSLGQYTDTQYF	TGCGCCAGCAGCTTGGGACAGTACACAGATACGCAGTATTTT
TRBJ2-3	.	TRBV19	.	15	CASSIGGRATDTQYF	TGTGCCAGTAGTATAGGTGGCAGGGCGACAGATACGCAGTATTTT
TRBJ2-7	.	TRBV7-9	.	14	CASSTEGGSNEQYF	TGTGCCAGCAGCACCGAGGGGGGGAGCAACGAGCAGTACTTC
TRBJ1-1	TRBD1	TRBV5-8	.	16	CASSLGTGNTVGEAFF	TGTGCCAGCAGCTTAGGGACAGGGAATACGGTCGGTGAAGCTTTCTTT
TRBJ2-3	TRBD2	TRBV5-1	.	16	CASSLTSGGPGYTQYF	TGCGCCAGCAGCTTGACTAGCGGGGGTCCGGGGTACACGCAGTATTTT